The 14 T cell receptor beta chains below were found in one sample sequenced in a study of blood T cell repertoires in COVID-19 (dated by TCRdb to the early 2020s). Receptor libraries were prepared by the immunoSEQ multiplex PCR assay. As stored in TCRdb, this immuneACCESS dataset retains in-frame rearrangements with V and J assigned. A fraction of the clones does not appear; measured against another copy, unresolved V genes explain less than half of the discrepancy, and the remainder lacks a known reason. For this sample the table gives 150,000 to 200,000 clones, of which 76% were detected only once. Roughly 17% of the sample lies in the top ten. Sequencing used PBMCs or T cells enriched from blood (not recorded which). The receptors derive from a woman aged 50 to 60 with acute COVID-19.

This clone was detected once. The genes are TRBV7-9 and TRBJ1-1; D gene uncertain. Germline V gene data show CDR1 as SEHNR and CDR2 as FQNEAQ (reference sequence). Trimming removed 5 bases from V and 4 bases from J, with 14 bases in between. CDR3 size: 14 residues. As DNA, the CDR3 is TGTGCCAGCAGCCCCACCTGGGGAGCCACTGAAGCTTTCTTT. It encodes CASSPTWGATEAFF.

V and J are TRBV3-1 (or the pseudogene TRBV3-2) and TRBJ2-2, with D possibly matching TRBD1 (5 bases). Trimming took off 3 bases at V and 1 base at J, with 15 bases between the two ends. CDR1 and CDR2 from the germline V gene are LGHDT and YNNKEL (reference sequence). There are 17 residues in the CDR3. The DNA for the CDR3 is TGTGCCAGCAGCCACTATATGGGGCGACAGAACACCGGGGAGCTGTTTTTT. Translation gives CASSHYMGRQNTGELFF.

In this sample, this clone turned up a few times. V usage is TRBV6-6 and J usage is TRBJ1-1; 9 bases are shared with TRBD1. This CDR3 is 14 amino acids long. The germline CDR1 and CDR2 sequences are MNHNY and SVGAGI (reference sequence). J gave up 5 bases and V 6 bases, and 7 bases lay outside the gene matches. The CDR3: CASSLTGGTTEAFF. CDR3 sequence (DNA): TGTGCCAGCAGCCTGACAGGGGGAACTACTGAAGCTTTCTTT.

V usage is TRBV19 and J usage is TRBJ1-4; no reliable D call. Germline assignment: CDR1 LNHDA and CDR2 SQIVND (reference sequence). V was cut by 5 bases and J by 6 bases, with 13 bases left in between. This CDR3 spans 14 amino acids. The CDR3 is CASSVGRLDEKLFF. The CDR3, as DNA: TGTGCCAGTAGTGTCGGCAGACTAGATGAAAAACTGTTTTTT.

V is TRBV9 and J is TRBJ2-1, with D perhaps matching TRBD2 (5 bases). The CDR3 sequence is 13 residues long. V lost 0 bases, J lost 8 bases, and 9 bases lay in between. The germline gives CDR1 SGDLS, CDR2 YYNGEE. CDR3: CASSVVGVDEQFF. Written as DNA, the CDR3 is TGTGCCAGCAGCGTAGTCGGGGTCGATGAGCAGTTCTTC.

About this clone: The junction departs from the called germline gene at one end, perhaps through a read error. This sequence joins TRBV3-1 (or the pseudogene TRBV3-2) and TRBJ1-1; no firm D call. Germline V gene lookup returns CDR1 LGHDT and CDR2 YNNKEL (reference sequence). The CDR3 is 14 amino acids. The CDR3 DNA sequence: TGTGCCAGCAGCGAAGAGTCACACGACACTGAAGCTTTCTTT. It encodes CASSEESHDTEAFF.

Turning to this clone: Other DNA sequences from this sample encode an identical CDR3 as well. The genes are TRBV4-1 and TRBJ1-2; a possible D gene is TRBD1 (5 bases). Germline-derived CDR1 and CDR2 are MGHRA and YSYEKL. This CDR3 has 15 residues. The V end lost 0 bases, the J end lost 4 bases, and 12 bases lay between the germline ends. The CDR3 here is CASSQDWQGGYGYTF. CDR3 in DNA: TGCGCCAGCAGCCAAGACTGGCAGGGAGGCTATGGCTACACCTTC.

The V gene is TRBV5-1, the J gene TRBJ2-3; D is possibly TRBD1 (5 bases). The V and J ends lost 4 bases and 3 bases respectively, with 21 bases between them. The germline CDR1 and CDR2 sequences are SGHRS and YFSETQ. This CDR3 spans 17 amino acids. The CDR3 loop reads CASSKEGARRTTDTQYF. DNA for the CDR3: TGCGCCAGCAGCAAGGAAGGGGCCCGAAGAACTACAGATACGCAGTATTTT.

The rearrangement joins TRBV7-8 to TRBJ1-1; D uncertain. Germline V gives CDR1 SGHVS, CDR2 FQNEAQ. Trimming removed 2 bases from V and 4 bases from J, with 8 bases in between. The CDR3 is 13 residues long. CDR3 nucleotides: TGTGCCAGCAGCTTACGGGTGAGCACTGAAGCTTTCTTT. It encodes CASSLRVSTEAFF.

The chain joins TRBV4-1 to TRBJ1-5; D possibly corresponds to TRBD1 (5 bases). CDR1 and CDR2 from the germline V gene are MGHRA and YSYEKL. With 4 bases removed from V and 8 bases from J, the gap between germline ends came to 18 bases. The CDR3 has 15 amino acids. CDR3 residues: CASSPRQRYAEPQHF. In nucleotides, the CDR3 is TGCGCCAGCAGCCCAAGACAGAGGTACGCTGAGCCCCAGCATTTT.

V is TRBV28 and J is TRBJ2-3; D gene unclear. This CDR3 spans 13 amino acids. CDR1 and CDR2 (germline): MDHEN, SYDVKM. V was clipped by 2 bases and J by 6 bases, with 9 bases between them. The CDR3 DNA reads TGTGCCAGCAGTTTAAGCGACCGCGATACGCAGTATTTT. Protein: CASSLSDRDTQYF.

The J gene is TRBJ1-1, the V gene TRBV21-1. TRBV21-1 is deemed a pseudogene. This CDR3 has 14 residues. For the CDR3, the DNA is TGTGCCAGCAGCAAAGCCGCGGTGAACACTGAAGCTTTCTTT. Its translation: CASSKAAVNTEAFF.

The CDR3 DNA reads TGTGCCATTAGCGGGGGGGCAGAAACCGGGGAGCTGTTTTTT. It yields the protein CAISGGAETGELFF. This chain uses TRBV5-4 with TRBJ2-2; the match to TRBD2 covers 11 bases. CDR3 length equals 14 residues. The germline CDR1 and CDR2 sequences are SGHNT and YYREEE (reference sequence). Trimming took 9 bases from V and 5 from J; bases not matched to a gene: 6. The whole variable domain, remainder taken from reference TRBV5-4 and TRBJ2-2, is ETGVTQSPTHLIKTRGQQVTLRCSSQSGHNTVSWYQQALGQGPQFIFQYYREEENGRGNFPPRFSGLQFPNYSSELNVNALELDDSALYLCAISGGAETGELFFGEGSRLTVL.

This clone was seen more than once but under ten times. This chain links TRBV11-2 with TRBJ2-5; 8 nucleotides agree with TRBD2. The germline V gene has CDR1 SGHAT and CDR2 FQNNGV. The CDR3 loop spans 15 amino acids. Unmatched junction bases numbered 8, after V lost 5 bases and J lost 3 bases. CDR3 region: CASSRRGGPEETQYF. CDR3 nucleotide sequence: TGTGCCAGCAGCCGCCGCGGGGGGCCCGAAGAGACCCAGTACTTC. Using reference TRBV11-2 and TRBJ2-5 for the parts outside the CDR3, the full variable domain is EAGVAQSPRYKIIEKRQSVAFWCNPISGHATLYWYQQILGQGPKLLIQFQNNGVVDDSQLPKDRFSAERLKGVDSTLKIQPAKLEDSAVYLCASSRRGGPEETQYFGPGTRLLVL.